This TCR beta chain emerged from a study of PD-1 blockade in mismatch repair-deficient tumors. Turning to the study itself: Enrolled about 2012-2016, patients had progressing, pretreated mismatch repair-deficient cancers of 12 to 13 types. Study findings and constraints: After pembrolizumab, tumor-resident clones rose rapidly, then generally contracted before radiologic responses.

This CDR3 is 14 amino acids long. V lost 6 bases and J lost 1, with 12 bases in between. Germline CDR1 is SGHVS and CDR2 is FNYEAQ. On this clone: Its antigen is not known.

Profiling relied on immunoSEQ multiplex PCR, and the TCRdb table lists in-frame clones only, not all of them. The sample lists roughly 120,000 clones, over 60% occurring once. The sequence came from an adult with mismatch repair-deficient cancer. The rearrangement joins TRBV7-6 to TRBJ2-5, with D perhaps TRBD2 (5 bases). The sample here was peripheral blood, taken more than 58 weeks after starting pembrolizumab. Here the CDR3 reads CASRDLGTQETQYF. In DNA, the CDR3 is TGTGCCAGCAGGGACTTGGGCACCCAAGAGACCCAGTACTTC.